This T cell receptor (beta chain) appears in the sequencing data of a study of cytomegalovirus exposure and HLA in healthy donors. Study-level background: In a previous analysis, around 120 million unique TCR beta sequences were found from roughly 200 million T cells. The study, taken as a whole, reports: Reportedly, HLA-A and HLA-B alleles of most subjects were accurately predicted from TCR beta. Across all donors, roughly uniform sequencing depth was an assumption of the presence/absence analyses.

Donors likely had unrecorded immune exposures despite being nominally healthy when sampled. Germline-derived CDR1 and CDR2 are SGHTA and FQGNSA. Germline trimming cut 0 bases from V and 4 bases from J; bases unmatched to any gene: 8. The CDR3 is 17 amino acids. Turning to this clone: Its antigen remains unidentified.

It was with 60 Vbeta and 13 Jbeta primers that the PCR ran. The method was immunoSEQ multiplex PCR; TCRdb's version includes in-frame clones alone and lacks a portion of them. The table records about 120,000 clones, roughly three fifths of them present only once. This rearrangement joins TRBV7-2 to TRBJ2-2, with 7 bases lining up with TRBD2. This TCR came from a man aged 18-30 years in good health and CMV-seronegative. Sequenced: PBMCs. This CDR3 reads CASSLAGGSVTTGELFF. For the CDR3, the DNA is TGTGCCAGCAGCTTAGCTGGCGGGAGCGTAACCACCGGGGAGCTGTTTTTT.